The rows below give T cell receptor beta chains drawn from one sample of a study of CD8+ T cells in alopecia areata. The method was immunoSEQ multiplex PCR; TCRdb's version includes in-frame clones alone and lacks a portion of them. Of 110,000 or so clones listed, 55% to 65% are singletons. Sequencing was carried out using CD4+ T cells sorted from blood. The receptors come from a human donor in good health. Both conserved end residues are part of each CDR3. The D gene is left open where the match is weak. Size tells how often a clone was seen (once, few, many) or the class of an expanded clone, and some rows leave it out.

CDR3 protein: CASSRQASSYGYTF
CDR3 DNA: TGTGCCAGCAGTAGACAGGCCTCTTCCTATGGCTACACCTTC
D gene: NA
V gene: TRBV6-6
clone size: few
J gene: TRBJ1-2

CDR3 protein: CASSSSGGRPDTQYF
CDR3 DNA: TGTGCCAGCAGCTCAAGCGGGGGGCGTCCAGATACGCAGTATTTT
D gene: TRBD2
V gene: TRBV6-5
clone size: few
J gene: TRBJ2-3

CDR3 protein: CSVGSGNTEAFF
CDR3 DNA: TGCAGCGTAGGCTCAGGGAACACTGAAGCTTTCTTT
D gene: NA
V gene: TRBV29-1
clone size: NA
J gene: TRBJ1-1

CDR3 protein: CASGVEAETQYF
CDR3 DNA: TGTGCCAGCGGAGTGGAGGCGGAGACCCAGTACTTC
D gene: NA
V gene: TRBV2
clone size: NA
J gene: TRBJ2-5

CDR3 protein: CAWRGPSRDTQYF
CDR3 DNA: TGTGCCTGGCGGGGCCCTTCGAGAGATACGCAGTATTTT
D gene: NA
V gene: TRBV30
clone size: NA
J gene: TRBJ2-3

CDR3 protein: CASSTTGYTDTQYF
CDR3 DNA: TGTGCCAGCAGCACCACAGGCTACACAGATACGCAGTATTTT
D gene: NA
V gene: TRBV7-9
clone size: NA
J gene: TRBJ2-3

CDR3 protein: CASSLIVAGGTDTQYF
CDR3 DNA: TGTGCCAGCAGCTTAATAGTAGCGGGGGGGACAGATACGCAGTATTTT
D gene: TRBD2
V gene: TRBV7-3
clone size: few
J gene: TRBJ2-3

CDR3 protein: CASSPGGEQFF
CDR3 DNA: TGTGCCAGCAGTCCTGGGGGTGAGCAGTTCTTC
D gene: NA
V gene: TRBV6-6
clone size: few
J gene: TRBJ2-1

CDR3 protein: CSVATYNEQFF
CDR3 DNA: TGCAGCGTTGCTACTTACAATGAGCAGTTCTTC
D gene: NA
V gene: TRBV29-1
clone size: NA
J gene: TRBJ2-1

CDR3 protein: CASSYPDRDYSGYTF
CDR3 DNA: TGTGCCAGCAGTTACCCGGACAGGGACTACTCTGGCTACACCTTC
D gene: TRBD1
V gene: TRBV6-6
clone size: NA
J gene: TRBJ1-2

CDR3 protein: CASSLQGSTETQYF
CDR3 DNA: TGTGCCAGCAGCTTGCAAGGGTCGACTGAGACCCAGTACTTC
D gene: NA
V gene: TRBV11-2
clone size: once
J gene: TRBJ2-5

CDR3 protein: CASSPGPARSYNSPLHF
CDR3 DNA: TGCGCCAGCAGCCCGGGACCAGCACGGTCCTATAATTCACCCCTCCACTTT
D gene: NA
V gene: TRBV5-1
clone size: once
J gene: TRBJ1-6

CDR3 protein: CAWSVQWPPYEQYF
CDR3 DNA: TGTGCCTGGAGTGTACAGTGGCCGCCCTACGAGCAGTACTTC
D gene: NA
V gene: TRBV30
clone size: NA
J gene: TRBJ2-7

CDR3 protein: CASSVEGWGTQYF
CDR3 DNA: TGTGCCAGCAGCGTAGAAGGTTGGGGGACCCAGTACTTC
D gene: NA
V gene: TRBV9
clone size: few
J gene: TRBJ2-5

CDR3 protein: CASSSVENTEAFF
CDR3 DNA: TGTGCCAGCAGTTCCGTGGAGAACACTGAAGCTTTCTTT
D gene: NA
V gene: TRBV2
clone size: few
J gene: TRBJ1-1

CDR3 protein: CSAGQMNTEAFF
CDR3 DNA: TGCAGCGCGGGCCAGATGAACACTGAAGCTTTCTTT
D gene: NA
V gene: TRBV29-1
clone size: NA
J gene: TRBJ1-1

CDR3 protein: CASSPNQRGSEQYF
CDR3 DNA: TGTGCCAGCAGCCCTAATCAGCGGGGCTCCGAGCAGTACTTC
D gene: TRBD2
V gene: TRBV11-2
clone size: NA
J gene: TRBJ2-7

CDR3 protein: CASSITGTKGEKLFF
CDR3 DNA: TGTGCCAGTAGTATTACCGGGACAAAAGGGGAAAAACTGTTTTTT
D gene: NA
V gene: TRBV19
clone size: few
J gene: TRBJ1-4